The 5 T cell receptor beta chains below all came from one sample that was sequenced in a study of CD8+CD57+ T cells in acquired aplastic anemia. Genomic DNA, the template, was used for profiling of the TCR beta VDJ and CDR3. Using its own MiXCR run on the reads, TCRdb lists one record per CDR3 protein. This table has about 180,000 distinct CDR3 sequences, 40% to 50% appearing once. Previously, flow cytometry had revealed CD8+CD57+ cell expansion in the patients chosen for sequencing. Input material: sorted CD4+, CD8+, or CD8+CD57+ T cells (not recorded which) from PBMCs. The receptors derive from a human donor with aplastic anemia.

This rearrangement joins TRBV7-2 to TRBJ1-6; no reliable D call. The CDR3 spans 13 residues. Trimming pared 5 bases from V and 10 bases from J, leaving 12 bases between. CDR1 and CDR2 (germline): SGHTA, FQGNSA. The CDR3 DNA reads as TGTGCCAGCAGCCCTCGGACGGGATCACCCCTCCACTTT. Residues: CASSPRTGSPLHF.

The CDR3 is CASSLTRNTEAFF. The CDR3, as DNA: TGTGCCAGTAGTCTAACACGGAACACTGAAGCTTTCTTT. The V call is TRBV19, the J call TRBJ1-1; D unclear. Trimming took 5 bases from V and 1 from J, leaving 8 bases between them. The germline V gene has CDR1 LNHDA and CDR2 SQIVND (reference sequence). This CDR3 contains 13 residues.

As for this clonotype: A much larger clone differs by one base, so this may be a read error. The chain recombines TRBV12-3 or TRBV12-4 with TRBJ1-1; tentative D call: TRBD1 (5 bases). The CDR3 length is 15 residues. CDR3 sequence reads: CASNLEGSVDTEAFF. In DNA, the CDR3 is TGTGCCAGCAATTTAGAGGGGTCCGTCGACACTGAAGCTTTCTTT.

The rearrangement links TRBV25-1 to TRBJ2-3, with D tentatively TRBD1 (5 bases). Trimming pared 4 bases from V and 2 bases from J, leaving 13 bases between. The CDR3 loop spans 15 amino acids. Germline CDR1 is MGHDK and CDR2 is SYGVNS. CDR3 amino acids: CASSGAWGLTDTQYF. CDR3 bases: TGTGCCAGCAGTGGTGCTTGGGGCCTCACAGATACGCAGTATTTT.

V and J are TRBV7-9 and TRBJ2-7; 11 bases agree with TRBD2. The germline V gene encodes CDR1 SEHNR and CDR2 FQNEAQ (reference sequence). The CDR3 is 14 residues long. The V segment lost 4 bases and the J segment 9 bases; nucleotides outside the gene matches: 8. The CDR3 spells CASSWGLAEGLQYF. The CDR3 DNA is TGTGCCAGCAGCTGGGGACTAGCGGAGGGCCTGCAGTACTTC. The full variable domain, its missing parts supplied by reference TRBV7-9 and TRBJ2-7, is DTGVSQNPRHKITKRGQNVTFRCDPISEHNRLYWYRQTLGQGPEFLTYFQNEAQLEKSRLLSDRFSAERPKGSFSTLEIQRTEQGDSAMYLCASSWGLAEGLQYFGPGTRLTVT.